Listed below are T cell receptor beta chains from one sample, sequenced in a study of T-cell reconstitution after alpha-beta-depleted transplantation in children. Using its own MiXCR run on the PCR reads, TCRdb lists one record per CDR3 protein. The sample holds about a million distinct CDR3 sequences, about 30% seen once. The sequences come from PBMCs, mostly from graft donor cells, collected 360 days after TCRalphabeta/CD19-depleted stem cell transplant. All receptors come from a boy under three years old who had a stem cell transplant for SCID, so the T cells may come from the graft donor. Each CDR3 is given with its conserved first and last residue. D genes are given only for firm matches. Not every row has a clone size; where given, it reads once, few, many or a size class.

TRBD2	NA	TRBV7-9	TRBJ2-7	TGTGCCAGCAGCTTCGCTTTAGCGGGGGACACCTACGAGCAGTACTTC	CASSFALAGDTYEQYF
TRBD1	NA	TRBV5-1	TRBJ2-1	TGCGCCAGCAGCTCCCGCCCCCGGGACAGGGGGCTCGGGGAGCAGTTCTTC	CASSSRPRDRGLGEQFF
TRBD1	NA	TRBV28	TRBJ2-5	TGTGCCAGCAGACCTACCAACCCGGGACAGGGCCAAGAGACCCAGTACTTC	CASRPTNPGQGQETQYF
TRBD2	NA	TRBV7-8	TRBJ2-1	TGTGCCAGCAGCTTAGGAGCGGGGGCAAATGAGCAGTTCTTC	CASSLGAGANEQFF
TRBD2	few	TRBV3-1	TRBJ2-7	TGTGCCAGCAGCCCGCGGAGGACGGGAGGCGGGTCTTACGAGCAGTACTTC	CASSPRRTGGGSYEQYF
NA	NA	TRBV15	TRBJ2-2	TGTGCCACCAGCAGAGGATCAAGGGCGAACACCGGGGAGCTGTTTTTT	CATSRGSRANTGELFF
TRBD2	few	TRBV4-3	TRBJ2-1	TGCGCCAGCAGCCAAGAAACGCGGGGGATTCGAGAGCAGTTCTTC	CASSQETRGIREQFF
NA	many	TRBV5-1	TRBJ2-1	TGCGCCAGCAGCCCCTTCTTGGGGAATGAGCAGTTCTTC	CASSPFLGNEQFF
TRBD1	few	TRBV11-2	TRBJ2-1	TGTGCCAGCAGCTTAGAACCAGCCAGGGGGCTGGACAATGAGCAGTTCTTC	CASSLEPARGLDNEQFF
NA	once	TRBV11-2	TRBJ2-5	TGTGCCAGCAGCTCGCCAACTAGCACCGATACGGGGACCCAGTACTTC	CASSSPTSTDTGTQYF
TRBD1	NA	TRBV27	TRBJ2-1	TGTGCCAGCAGTCCAAACCCGACAGGGAGCTCCTACAATGAGCAGTTCTTC	CASSPNPTGSSYNEQFF
TRBD2	NA	TRBV9	TRBJ2-2	TGTGCCAGCAGCTTTTTGCCGGGACTAGCGGGGTTCACCGGGGAGCTGTTTTTT	CASSFLPGLAGFTGELFF
TRBD1	NA	TRBV5-1	TRBJ2-1	TGCGCCAGCAGCCTGACAGGGCCCTACTACAATGAGCAGTTCTTC	CASSLTGPYYNEQFF
NA	NA	TRBV20-1	TRBJ1-2	TGCAGTGCTAGTGGGGGACCTCACTATGGCTACACCTTC	CSASGGPHYGYTF
TRBD2	few	TRBV29-1	TRBJ2-1	TGCAGCGTGGGGGGATCGGGGGGATCCTACAATGAGCAGTTCTTC	CSVGGSGGSYNEQFF
NA	NA	TRBV20-1	TRBJ2-3	TGCAGTGTTTGGGGGAGCACAGATACGCAGTATTTT	CSVWGSTDTQYF
NA	many	TRBV11-2	TRBJ2-1	TGTGCCAGCAGCTTTTTAACGAGCTCCTACAATGAGCAGTTCTTC	CASSFLTSSYNEQFF
NA	few	TRBV2	TRBJ1-5	TGTGCCAGCAGTGCTACAGGGTACGGACGCAACAATCAGCCCCAGCATTTT	CASSATGYGRNNQPQHF
NA	NA	TRBV5-1	TRBJ2-3	TGCGCCAGCAGCCCATCCGGGACTCCCGCAGATACGCAGTATTTT	CASSPSGTPADTQYF
NA	NA	TRBV6-5	TRBJ1-1	TGTGCCAGCAGTTACTCGCAGGGGCGCAGATGGGACACTGAAGCTTTCTTT	CASSYSQGRRWDTEAFF
NA	NA	TRBV4-1	TRBJ2-7	TGCGCCAGCAGCCAAGATATGGGTCCCTACGAGCAGTACTTC	CASSQDMGPYEQYF
NA	NA	TRBV4-2	TRBJ1-6	TGTGCCAGCAGCCAAGATCTTGTCCGCTCCTATAATTCACCCCTCCACTTT	CASSQDLVRSYNSPLHF
NA	NA	TRBV7-9	TRBJ2-3	TGTGCCAGCAGCTTACCAACTTTGGTTGTAAATACGCAGTATTTT	CASSLPTLVVNTQYF
TRBD1	NA	TRBV29-1	TRBJ1-2	TGCAGCGTTGCAGGGGGCGGATGCTACACCTTC	CSVAGGGCYTF
NA	NA	TRBV5-1	TRBJ2-3	TGCGCCAGCAGCTTGTTTTTCGGAAGCACAGATACGCAGTATTTT	CASSLFFGSTDTQYF
NA	NA	TRBV15	TRBJ2-3	TGTGCCACCAGCAGGTCGACTAGAGGCACAGATACGCAGTATTTT	CATSRSTRGTDTQYF
TRBD1	NA	TRBV29-1	TRBJ2-5	TGCAGCGTCTCTGGGGACAGGGCCCCCGGGACCCAGTACTTC	CSVSGDRAPGTQYF
NA	many	TRBV5-1	TRBJ1-5	TGCGCCAGCAGCTTCGGGACGGACAATCAGCCCCAGCATTTT	CASSFGTDNQPQHF
NA	few	TRBV28	TRBJ1-5	TGTGCCAGCAGTTTGGCGGTGACCAATCAGCCCCAGCATTTT	CASSLAVTNQPQHF
TRBD1	NA	TRBV7-8	TRBJ2-2	TGTGCCAGCACCGACGGACAGGGCGCGAACACCGGGGAGCTGTTTTTT	CASTDGQGANTGELFF
NA	few	TRBV27	TRBJ2-7	TGTGCCAGCAGTTTATGGGCCGGGTCCCTTCTAAACGAGCAGTACTTC	CASSLWAGSLLNEQYF
NA	NA	TRBV10-3	TRBJ2-3	TGTGCCATCAGTGAGTCACCCAGGCGTAGCACAGATACGCAGTATTTT	CAISESPRRSTDTQYF
NA	NA	TRBV11-2	TRBJ2-7	TGTGCCAGCAGCTTAGAACGGGCCTCTACCTACGAGCAGTACTTC	CASSLERASTYEQYF
NA	NA	TRBV12-3/TRBV12-4	TRBJ2-3	TGTGCCAGCAGTTACAGTATAATCACAGATACGCAGTATTTT	CASSYSIITDTQYF
TRBD1	NA	TRBV9	TRBJ2-7	TGTGCCAGCAGCGTCCTCGGGACAGGGGGCAGCGAGCAGTACTTC	CASSVLGTGGSEQYF
NA	many	TRBV4-3	TRBJ2-5	TGCGCCAGCAGCCAAGATCCCAGAGGGGGGGAAGAGACCCAGTACTTC	CASSQDPRGGEETQYF
NA	NA	TRBV6-1	TRBJ1-1	TGTGCCAGCAGTGAAGACAGGAGAGCTGAAGCTTTCTTT	CASSEDRRAEAFF
TRBD1	NA	TRBV4-2	TRBJ2-7	TGTGCCAGCAGCCAAAAGGGGGGACAGGGGCCCTACGAGCAGTACTTC	CASSQKGGQGPYEQYF
NA	NA	TRBV5-1	TRBJ1-4	TGCGCCAGCAGCCCGGACGTAGGATATGAAAAACTGTTTTTT	CASSPDVGYEKLFF
TRBD1	NA	TRBV28	TRBJ2-7	TGTGCCAGCACCCTCTCGGACAGGGCCACCTACGAGCAGTACTTC	CASTLSDRATYEQYF
TRBD2	NA	TRBV7-8	TRBJ2-7	TGTGCCAGCAGGATGCGGGGGGTTTACGAGCAGTACTTC	CASRMRGVYEQYF
NA	few	TRBV9	TRBJ1-4	TGTGCCAGCAGCCCGCGTCGGGGGGCTAATGAAAAACTGTTTTTT	CASSPRRGANEKLFF
NA	many	TRBV29-1	TRBJ2-3	TGCAGCGTTGGGGGAGATACGCAGTATTTT	CSVGGDTQYF
NA	few	TRBV15	TRBJ2-7	TGTGCCACCAGCAGAGTTATCCCCGGTCCTGAGGTGGAGCAGTACTTC	CATSRVIPGPEVEQYF
TRBD2	few	TRBV6-1	TRBJ2-1	TGTGCCAGCAGGGCTAGCGGGGGGTACAATGAGCAGTTCTTC	CASRASGGYNEQFF
NA	NA	TRBV12-3/TRBV12-4	TRBJ1-1	TGTGCCAGCAGTTCGCAGGTGTTCAACACTGAAGCTTTCTTT	CASSSQVFNTEAFF
NA	NA	TRBV5-4	TRBJ2-2	TGTGCCAGCAGCTTGGTTGTGTTGGCAGGGAGCACCGGGGAGCTGTTTTTT	CASSLVVLAGSTGELFF
TRBD1	few	TRBV4-2	TRBJ2-2	TGTGCCAGCAGCCAAGACGAACTAGGGGGCAACACCGGGGAGCTGTTTTTT	CASSQDELGGNTGELFF
NA	few	TRBV10-1	TRBJ2-3	TGCGCCAGCAGTGAGGGCGGGGTCTCCGATACGCAGTATTTT	CASSEGGVSDTQYF
TRBD1	NA	TRBV7-8	TRBJ2-1	TGTGCCAGCAGCTTAAGGGGGACAGGATCTTACAATGAGCAGTTCTTC	CASSLRGTGSYNEQFF
TRBD1	NA	TRBV6-2/TRBV6-3	TRBJ2-7	TGTGCCAGCAGTTACTCGCCCGGGACAGGGGGAATTTACGAGCAGTACTTC	CASSYSPGTGGIYEQYF
NA	NA	TRBV4-1	TRBJ2-5	TGCGCCAGCAGCCCCATTGGAGGCCAAGAGACCCAGTACTTC	CASSPIGGQETQYF
NA	NA	TRBV28	TRBJ2-7	TGTGCCAGCAGTACTCCCGGGGCCGAAACCCCCTACGAGCAGTACTTC	CASSTPGAETPYEQYF